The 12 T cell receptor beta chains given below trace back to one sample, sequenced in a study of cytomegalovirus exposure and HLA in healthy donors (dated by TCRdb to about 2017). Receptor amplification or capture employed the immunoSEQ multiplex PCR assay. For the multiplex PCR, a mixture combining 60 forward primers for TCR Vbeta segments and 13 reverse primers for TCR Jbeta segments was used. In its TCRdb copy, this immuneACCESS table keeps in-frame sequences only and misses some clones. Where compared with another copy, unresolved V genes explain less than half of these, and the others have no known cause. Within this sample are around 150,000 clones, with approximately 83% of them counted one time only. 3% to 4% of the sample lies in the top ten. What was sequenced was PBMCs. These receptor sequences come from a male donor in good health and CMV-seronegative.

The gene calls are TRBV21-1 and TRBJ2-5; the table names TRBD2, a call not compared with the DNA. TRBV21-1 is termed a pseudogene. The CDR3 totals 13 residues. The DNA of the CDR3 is TGTGCCAGCAGCAAAGGGATGGAGGAGACCCAGTACTTC. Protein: CASSKGMEETQYF.

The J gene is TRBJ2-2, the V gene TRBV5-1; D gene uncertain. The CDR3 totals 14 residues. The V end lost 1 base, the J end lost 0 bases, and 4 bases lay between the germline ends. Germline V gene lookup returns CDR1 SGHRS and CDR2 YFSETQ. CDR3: CASSLRANTGELFF. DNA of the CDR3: TGCGCCAGCAGCTTGAGAGCGAACACCGGGGAGCTGTTTTTT.

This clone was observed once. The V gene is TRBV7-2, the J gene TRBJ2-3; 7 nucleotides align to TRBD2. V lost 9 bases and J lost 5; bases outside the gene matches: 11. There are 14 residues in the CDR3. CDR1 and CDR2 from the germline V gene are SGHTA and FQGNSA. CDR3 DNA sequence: TGTGCCAGTGGGAGGGGAGTCGCCGGAGATACGCAGTATTTT. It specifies CASGRGVAGDTQYF.

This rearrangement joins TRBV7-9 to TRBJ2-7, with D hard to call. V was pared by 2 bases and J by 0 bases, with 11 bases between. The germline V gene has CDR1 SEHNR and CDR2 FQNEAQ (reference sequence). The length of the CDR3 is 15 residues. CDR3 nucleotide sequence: TGTGCCAGCAGCTTAAGTGCAGCGACCTCCTACGAGCAGTACTTC. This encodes CASSLSAATSYEQYF.

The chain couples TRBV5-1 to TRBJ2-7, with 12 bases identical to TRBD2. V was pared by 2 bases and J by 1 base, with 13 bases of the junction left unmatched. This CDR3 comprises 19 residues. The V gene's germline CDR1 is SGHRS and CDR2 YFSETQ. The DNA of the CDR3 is TGCGCCAGCAGCTTCGGACTAGCGGGAAACGCCCGCCGTTCCTACGAGCAGTACTTC. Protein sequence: CASSFGLAGNARRSYEQYF.

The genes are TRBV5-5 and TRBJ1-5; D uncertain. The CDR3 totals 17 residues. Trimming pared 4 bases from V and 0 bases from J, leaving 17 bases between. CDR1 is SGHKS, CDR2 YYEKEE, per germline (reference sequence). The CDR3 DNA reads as TGTGCCAGCAGCCTTGGATCCGGATACTATAGCAATCAGCCCCAGCATTTT. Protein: CASSLGSGYYSNQPQHF.

The CDR3 nucleotides read TGTGCCAGCAGCCCAGGGGGTGTCGCCTACGAGCAGTACTTC. This gives the protein CASSPGGVAYEQYF. The V gene is TRBV5-4, the J gene TRBJ2-7, with TRBD1 matching over 7 bases. V was pared by 4 bases and J by 2 bases, with 6 bases of the junction left unmatched. Per the germline V gene, CDR1 is SGHNT and CDR2 is YYREEE (reference sequence). The CDR3 totals 14 residues.

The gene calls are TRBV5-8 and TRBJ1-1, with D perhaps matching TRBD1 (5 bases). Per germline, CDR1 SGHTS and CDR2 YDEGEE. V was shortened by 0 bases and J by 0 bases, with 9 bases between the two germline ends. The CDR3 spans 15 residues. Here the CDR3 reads CASSLGTGMNTEAFF. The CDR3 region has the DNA TGTGCCAGCAGCTTGGGAACAGGAATGAACACTGAAGCTTTCTTT.

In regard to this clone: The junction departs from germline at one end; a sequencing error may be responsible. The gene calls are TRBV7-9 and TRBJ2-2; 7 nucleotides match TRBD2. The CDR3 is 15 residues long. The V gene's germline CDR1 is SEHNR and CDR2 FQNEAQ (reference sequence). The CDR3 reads CSSSLLAPNTGELFF. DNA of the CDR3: TGTTCCAGCAGCTTACTAGCGCCGAACACCGGGGAGCTGTTTTTT.

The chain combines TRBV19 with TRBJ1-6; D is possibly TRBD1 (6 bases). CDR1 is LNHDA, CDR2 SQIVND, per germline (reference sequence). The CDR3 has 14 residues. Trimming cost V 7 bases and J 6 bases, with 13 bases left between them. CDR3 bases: TGTGCCAGTACCCAGACAGGAGCTAATTCACCCCTCCACTTT. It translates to CASTQTGANSPLHF.

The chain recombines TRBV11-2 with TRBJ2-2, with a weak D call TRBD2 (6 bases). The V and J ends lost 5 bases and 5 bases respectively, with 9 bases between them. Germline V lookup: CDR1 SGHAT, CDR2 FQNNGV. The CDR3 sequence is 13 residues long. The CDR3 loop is CASSRGRTGELFF. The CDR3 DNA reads TGTGCCAGCAGCCGAGGGAGGACCGGGGAGCTGTTTTTT. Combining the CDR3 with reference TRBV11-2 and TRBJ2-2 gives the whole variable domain EAGVAQSPRYKIIEKRQSVAFWCNPISGHATLYWYQQILGQGPKLLIQFQNNGVVDDSQLPKDRFSAERLKGVDSTLKIQPAKLEDSAVYLCASSRGRTGELFFGEGSRLTVL.

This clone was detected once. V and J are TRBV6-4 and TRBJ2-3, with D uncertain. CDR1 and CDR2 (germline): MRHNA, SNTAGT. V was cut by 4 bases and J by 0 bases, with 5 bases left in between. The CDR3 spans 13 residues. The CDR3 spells CASSGGSTDTQYF. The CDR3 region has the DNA TGTGCCAGCAGTGGAGGCAGCACAGATACGCAGTATTTT.